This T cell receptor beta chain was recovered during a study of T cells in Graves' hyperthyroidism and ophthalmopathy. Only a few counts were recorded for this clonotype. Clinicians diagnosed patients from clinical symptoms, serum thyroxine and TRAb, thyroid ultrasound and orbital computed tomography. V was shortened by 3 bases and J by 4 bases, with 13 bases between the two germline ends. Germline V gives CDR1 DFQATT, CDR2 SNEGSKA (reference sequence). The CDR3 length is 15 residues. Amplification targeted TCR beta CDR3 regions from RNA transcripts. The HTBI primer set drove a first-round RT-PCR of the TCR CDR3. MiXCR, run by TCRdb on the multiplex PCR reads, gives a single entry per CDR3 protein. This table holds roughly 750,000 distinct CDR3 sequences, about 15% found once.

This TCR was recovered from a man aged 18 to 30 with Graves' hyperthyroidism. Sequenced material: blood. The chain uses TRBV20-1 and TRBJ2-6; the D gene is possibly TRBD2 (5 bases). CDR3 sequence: CSASDEGVGANVLTF. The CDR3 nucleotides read TGCAGTGCTAGCGACGAGGGAGTAGGGGCCAACGTCCTGACTTTC.